This T cell receptor (beta chain) was obtained from a study of T cells in Graves' hyperthyroidism and ophthalmopathy. Study-wide background: Pretreatment peripheral blood was obtained at initial diagnosis.

TCR beta CDR3 sequences were amplified from RNA transcripts. HTBI primers drove first-round RT-PCR of the TCR CDR3. TCRdb fed the multiplex PCR reads into MiXCR, producing one record per CDR3 protein. The sample lists 200,000 to 300,000 distinct CDR3 sequences; around 17% were seen once. This clonotype was recorded at least ten times. Germline V CDR1 and CDR2: MNHNS, SASEGT. Trimming pared 2 bases from V and 3 bases from J, leaving 5 bases between. CDR3 length equals 13 residues. Sequencing was performed on blood. This chain connects TRBV6-1 to TRBJ1-5; D is ambiguous. This TCR came from a woman between 18 and 29 years old with Graves' ophthalmopathy. The CDR3 DNA follows: TGTGCCAGCAGTGAAACAGTCAATCAGCCCCAGCATTTT. Translated: CASSETVNQPQHF.